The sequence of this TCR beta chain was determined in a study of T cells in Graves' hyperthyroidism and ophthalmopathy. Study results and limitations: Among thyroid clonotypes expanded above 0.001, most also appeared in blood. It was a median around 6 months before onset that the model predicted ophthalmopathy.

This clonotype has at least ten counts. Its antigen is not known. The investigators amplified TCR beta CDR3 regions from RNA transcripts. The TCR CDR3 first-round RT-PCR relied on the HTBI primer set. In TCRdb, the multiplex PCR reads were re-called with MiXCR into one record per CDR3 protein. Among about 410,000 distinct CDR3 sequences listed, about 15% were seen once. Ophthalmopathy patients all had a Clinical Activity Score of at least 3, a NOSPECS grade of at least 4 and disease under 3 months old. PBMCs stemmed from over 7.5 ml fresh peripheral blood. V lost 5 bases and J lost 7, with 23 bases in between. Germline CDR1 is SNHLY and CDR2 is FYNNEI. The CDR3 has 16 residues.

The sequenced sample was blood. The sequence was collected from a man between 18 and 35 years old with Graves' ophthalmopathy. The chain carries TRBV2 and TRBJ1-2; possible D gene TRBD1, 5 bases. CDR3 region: CASSYTRVGNRSGYTF. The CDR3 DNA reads TGTGCCAGCAGTTACACCAGGGTTGGCAATCGAAGTGGCTACACCTTC.